The source of this TCR beta chain is a study of metastatic and nonmetastatic thyroid tumors. The CDR3 has 17 residues. Trimming removed 2 bases at V and 6 bases at J, with 19 bases between. CDR1 MNHEY and CDR2 SVGEGT come from the germline V gene. With MiXCR, TCRdb reprocessed the PCR reads. This sample has 15,000 or so clones, with approximately 3.9% found just once. Patients underwent thyroid surgery, and none had received any treatment before it. The sample holds a few counts of this clone. Sequencing input: tumor tissue. V usage is TRBV6-2 or TRBV6-3 and J usage is TRBJ2-2; TRBD1 might be the D (5 bases). The TCR comes from a female donor with papillary thyroid cancer or a benign thyroid nodule (not recorded which). Some clones in this sample may be carry-over from other donors' samples. The CDR3 loop reads CASSYPQGQSDPGELFF. DNA for the CDR3: TGTGCCAGCAGTTACCCGCAGGGTCAGTCAGATCCCGGGGAGCTGTTTTTT.